These 10 T cell receptor beta chains were all obtained from the same sample, sequenced in a study of blood T cell repertoires in COVID-19 (dated by TCRdb to the early 2020s). The receptor library was made with the immunoSEQ multiplex PCR assay. In TCRdb, the immuneACCESS table is reduced to in-frame sequences with V and J assigned. These tables do not hold every clone; where another copy was compared, an unresolved V gene accounts for under half, and the others remain unexplained. Counted in this sample were around 400,000 clones; more than 80% of them appeared once. 0.95% to 1.5% of the sample is taken by the ten largest. The specimen was peripheral blood. The receptor source for this set is a man aged 40-49 years with acute or convalescent COVID-19.

V gene TRBV11-2 combines with J gene TRBJ2-7, with D perhaps TRBD1 (5 bases). Trimming took off 5 bases at V and 1 base at J, with 15 bases between the two ends. The CDR3 totals 15 residues. CDR1 and CDR2 from the germline V gene are SGHAT and FQNNGV. The CDR3 DNA reads TGTGCCAGCAGCCCCCAGCACAGGATTTCCTACGAGCAGTACTTC. Translated: CASSPQHRISYEQYF.

This chain uses TRBV7-2 with TRBJ1-2; D is ambiguous. This CDR3 comprises 15 residues. Germline V lookup: CDR1 SGHTA, CDR2 FQGNSA. The V and J ends lost 5 bases and 4 bases respectively, with 17 bases between them. In nucleotides, the CDR3 is TGTGCCAGCAGCCCCGGGCCGCGGGAAATCTATGGCTACACCTTC. Translated, it gives CASSPGPREIYGYTF.

To note about this clone: A junction boundary mismatches the germline segment, possibly from a read error. The sample has other DNA sequences that encode this CDR3 too. J is TRBJ1-2 and V is TRBV5-1, with a weak D call TRBD1 (5 bases). This CDR3 region has 16 residues. Per germline, CDR1 SGHRS and CDR2 YFSETQ. CDR3 sequence (DNA): TGCGCCAGCAGCTTCTCGGCGGGGGTGGCTAACTATGGCTATACCTTC. It translates to CASSFSAGVANYGYTF. Based on the CDR3 plus reference TRBV5-1 and TRBJ1-2, the full variable domain is KAGVTQTPRYLIKTRGQQVTLSCSPISGHRSVSWYQQTPGQGLQFLFEYFSETQRNKGNFPGRFSGRQFSNSRSEMNVSTLELGDSALYLCASSFSAGVANYGYTFGSGTRLTVV.

The chain recombines TRBV11-2 with TRBJ2-1, with 8 positions matching TRBD1. CDR1 and CDR2 from the germline V gene are SGHAT and FQNNGV. The CDR3 totals 14 residues. V lost 3 bases and J lost 10; bases outside the gene matches: 8. The CDR3 sequence is CASSFLTGVHEQFF. The CDR3 region has the DNA TGTGCCAGCAGCTTCCTGACAGGGGTCCACGAGCAGTTCTTC. The full variable domain, its missing parts supplied by reference TRBV11-2 and TRBJ2-1, is EAGVAQSPRYKIIEKRQSVAFWCNPISGHATLYWYQQILGQGPKLLIQFQNNGVVDDSQLPKDRFSAERLKGVDSTLKIQPAKLEDSAVYLCASSFLTGVHEQFFGPGTRLTVL.

The CDR3 loop is CASSPREGANTEAFF. The CDR3 bases are TGTGCCAGCAGCCCCCGGGAGGGGGCAAACACTGAAGCTTTCTTT. V usage is TRBV7-3 and J usage is TRBJ1-1; 7 nucleotides align to TRBD1. V shed 5 bases and J 2 bases; nucleotides not matched to a gene: 8. This CDR3 is 15 amino acids long. Germline assignment: CDR1 SGHTA and CDR2 FQGTGA. The full variable domain, completed using reference TRBV7-3 and TRBJ1-1, is GAGVSQTPSNKVTEKGKYVELRCDPISGHTALYWYRQSLGQGPEFLIYFQGTGAADDSGLPNDRFFAVRPEGSVSTLKIQRTERGDSAVYLCASSPREGANTEAFFGQGTRLTVV.

CDR3 loop: CASGASFAGSPLHF. DNA for the CDR3: TGTGCCAGTGGGGCCAGCTTCGCGGGGTCACCCCTCCACTTT. This chain connects TRBV19 to TRBJ1-6; D is perhaps TRBD1 (5 bases). Germline CDR1 is LNHDA and CDR2 is SQIVND (reference sequence). The CDR3 totals 14 residues. The V end lost 8 bases, the J end lost 10 bases, and 18 bases lay between the germline ends.

The rearrangement joins TRBV6-5 to TRBJ2-7; 7 bases are shared with TRBD1. The CDR3 is made up of 14 amino acids. CDR1 is MNHEY and CDR2 is SVGAGI in the germline V gene. V lost 2 bases to trimming and J lost 4 bases; unmatched junction nucleotides: 5. CDR3 sequence: CASSYVTGPYEQYF. The CDR3 nucleotides are TGTGCCAGCAGTTACGTGACAGGGCCTTACGAGCAGTACTTC.

About this clone itself: The same CDR3 is also encoded by other DNA sequences in this sample. The CDR3 sequence: CASSVADRDYGYTF. The CDR3 DNA reads TGTGCCAGCAGCGTAGCTGACAGGGACTATGGCTACACCTTC. The V call is TRBV9, the J call TRBJ1-2, with 7 nucleotides matching TRBD1. With V trimmed by 0 bases and J by 3 bases, 2 bases remained unmatched. The CDR3 is 14 residues long. In germline, CDR1 is SGDLS, CDR2 YYNGEE.

The V call is TRBV5-1, the J call TRBJ1-5; D possibly corresponds to TRBD1 (5 bases). The germline CDR1 and CDR2 sequences are SGHRS and YFSETQ. V dropped 0 bases and J dropped 7 bases, with 8 bases sitting between them. The CDR3 covers 13 residues. The CDR3 is CASSLEGSQPQHF. CDR3 bases: TGCGCCAGCAGCTTGGAGGGGTCCCAGCCCCAGCATTTT.

Only one count was recorded for this clone. CDR3 sequence reads: CASSYAGILYGYTF. The DNA of the CDR3 is TGTGCCAGCAGCTACGCCGGGATTCTCTATGGCTACACCTTC. The rearrangement joins TRBV7-9 to TRBJ1-2, with D hard to call. The CDR3 has 14 amino acids. Trimming cost V 4 bases and J 4 bases, with 13 bases left between them. The germline V gene has CDR1 SEHNR and CDR2 FQNEAQ (reference sequence). Full variable domain (remainder filled in from reference TRBV7-9 and TRBJ1-2): DTGVSQNPRHKITKRGQNVTFRCDPISEHNRLYWYRQTLGQGPEFLTYFQNEAQLEKSRLLSDRFSAERPKGSFSTLEIQRTEQGDSAMYLCASSYAGILYGYTFGSGTRLTVV.